These T cell receptor beta chains were read from a single sample in a study of CD8 T cells in ankylosing spondylitis. TCRdb re-called the 5' RACE reads with MiXCR, one entry per CDR3 protein. The profile covers around 440,000 distinct CDR3 sequences, with over 15% appearing a single time and 0.85% to 1.3% taken by the ten largest. Input material: blood, either unsorted or a sorted T cell fraction (not recorded which). The receptors originated from a male donor with ankylosing spondylitis. Both conserved end residues are part of each CDR3. The order of the fields is clone size, J gene, V gene, D gene, CDR3 DNA, CDR3 protein. The D gene is left open where the match is weak. Not all rows give a size; the values are once, few, many and, for expanded clones, a class.

few,TRBJ2-3,TRBV2,TRBD2,TGTGCCAGCAGGGGGACTAGCGGGAGGTCCACAGATACGCAGTATTTT,CASRGTSGRSTDTQYF
-,TRBJ2-2,TRBV4-2,-,TGTGCCAGCAGCCACCCCCCCGACTCGAACACCGGGGAGCTGTTTTTT,CASSHPPDSNTGELFF
many,TRBJ1-2,TRBV12-3/TRBV12-4,-,TGTGCCAGCAGTTTAAGGCAATTTGGCTACACCTTC,CASSLRQFGYTF
-,TRBJ2-4,TRBV12-3/TRBV12-4,TRBD2,TGTGCCAGCAGCCCGGGAGGTGTGGGAAAAAACATTCAGTACTTC,CASSPGGVGKNIQYF
few,TRBJ1-2,TRBV20-1,-,TGCAGTGCTAGGAACGATGCAGGTGGCTACACCTTC,CSARNDAGGYTF
-,TRBJ1-6,TRBV11-2,-,TGTGCCAGCAGCGGTAGTGGTGGGGGGGGGAGTTCACCCCTCCACTTT,CASSGSGGGGSSPLHF
many,TRBJ2-3,TRBV7-9,-,TGTGCCAGCAGCCAGGGCAGCACAGATACGCAGTATTTT,CASSQGSTDTQYF
-,TRBJ2-7,TRBV3-1,TRBD2,TGTGCCAGCAGCCAGCTAGCGGTCTCCTACGAGCAGTACTTC,CASSQLAVSYEQYF
many,TRBJ2-2,TRBV6-2/TRBV6-3,-,TGTGCCAGCAGTTCGTGGACGGCGAACACCGGGGAGCTGTTTTTT,CASSSWTANTGELFF
-,TRBJ1-1,TRBV3-1,-,TGTGCCAGCAGCTACCTTGAGGGCACTGAAGCTTTCTTT,CASSYLEGTEAFF